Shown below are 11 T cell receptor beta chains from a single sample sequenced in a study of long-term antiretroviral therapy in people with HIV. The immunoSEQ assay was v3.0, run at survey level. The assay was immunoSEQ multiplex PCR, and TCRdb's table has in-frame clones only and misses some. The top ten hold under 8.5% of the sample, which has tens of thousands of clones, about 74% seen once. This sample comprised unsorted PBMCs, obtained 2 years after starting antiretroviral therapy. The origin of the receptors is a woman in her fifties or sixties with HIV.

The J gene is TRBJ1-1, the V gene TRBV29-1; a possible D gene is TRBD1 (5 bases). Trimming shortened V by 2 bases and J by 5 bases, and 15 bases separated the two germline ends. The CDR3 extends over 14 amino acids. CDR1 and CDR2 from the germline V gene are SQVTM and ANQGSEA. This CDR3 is CSVEQLQGGTEAFF. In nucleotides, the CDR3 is TGCAGCGTTGAACAACTTCAGGGTGGTACTGAAGCTTTCTTT. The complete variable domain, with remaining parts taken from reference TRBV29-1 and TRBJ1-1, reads SAVISQKPSRDICQRGTSLTIQCQVDSQVTMMFWYRQQPGQSLTLIATANQGSEATYESGFVIDKFPISRPNLTFSTLTVSNMSPEDSSIYLCSVEQLQGGTEAFFGQGTRLTVV.

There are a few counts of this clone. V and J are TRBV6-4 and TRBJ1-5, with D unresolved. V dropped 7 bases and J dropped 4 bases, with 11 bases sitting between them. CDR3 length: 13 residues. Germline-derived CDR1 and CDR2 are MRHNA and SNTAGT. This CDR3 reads CASIRGWNQPQHF. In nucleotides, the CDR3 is TGTGCCAGCATAAGAGGGTGGAATCAGCCCCAGCATTTT.

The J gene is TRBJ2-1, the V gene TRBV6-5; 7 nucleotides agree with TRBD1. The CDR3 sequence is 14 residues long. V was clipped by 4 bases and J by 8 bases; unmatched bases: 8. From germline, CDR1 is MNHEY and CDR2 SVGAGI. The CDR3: CASSSNRGSDEQFF. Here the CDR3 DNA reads TGTGCCAGCAGTTCAAACAGGGGAAGCGATGAGCAGTTCTTC.

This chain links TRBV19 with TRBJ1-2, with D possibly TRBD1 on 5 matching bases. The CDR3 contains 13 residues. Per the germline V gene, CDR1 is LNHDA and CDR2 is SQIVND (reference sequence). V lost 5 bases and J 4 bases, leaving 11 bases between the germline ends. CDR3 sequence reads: CASSPGRVYGYTF. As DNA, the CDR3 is TGTGCCAGTAGTCCTGGCAGGGTCTATGGCTACACCTTC.

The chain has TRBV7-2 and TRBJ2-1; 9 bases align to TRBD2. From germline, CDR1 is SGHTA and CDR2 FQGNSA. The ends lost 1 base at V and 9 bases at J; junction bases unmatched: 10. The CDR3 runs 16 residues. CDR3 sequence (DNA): TGTGCCAGCAGCTTAGATGGGCGGGGGGGACGGGCTGAGCAGTTCTTC. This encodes CASSLDGRGGRAEQFF.

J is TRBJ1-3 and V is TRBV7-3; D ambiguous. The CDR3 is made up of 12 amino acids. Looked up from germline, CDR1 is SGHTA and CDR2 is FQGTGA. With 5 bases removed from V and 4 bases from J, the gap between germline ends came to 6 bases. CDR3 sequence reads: CASSLDGNTIYF. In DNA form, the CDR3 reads TGTGCCAGCAGCCTTGACGGAAACACCATATATTTT.

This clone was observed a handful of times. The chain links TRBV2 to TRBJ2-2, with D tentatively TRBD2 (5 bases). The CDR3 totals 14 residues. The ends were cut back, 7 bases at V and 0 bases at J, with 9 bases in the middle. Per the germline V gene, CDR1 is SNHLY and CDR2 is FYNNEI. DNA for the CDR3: TGTGCCAGCAACCCTAGCCCGAACACCGGGGAGCTGTTTTTT. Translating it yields CASNPSPNTGELFF.

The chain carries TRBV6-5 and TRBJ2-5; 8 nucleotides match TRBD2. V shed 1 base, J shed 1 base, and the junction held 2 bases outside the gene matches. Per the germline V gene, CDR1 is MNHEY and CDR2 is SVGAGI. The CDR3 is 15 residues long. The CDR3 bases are TGTGCCAGCAGTTACTGGGCGGGGGGCCAAGAGACCCAGTACTTC. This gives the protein CASSYWAGGQETQYF.

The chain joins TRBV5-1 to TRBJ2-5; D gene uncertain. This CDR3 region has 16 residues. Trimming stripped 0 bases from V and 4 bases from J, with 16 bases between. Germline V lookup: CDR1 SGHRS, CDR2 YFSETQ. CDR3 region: CASSLAPHGAVETQYF. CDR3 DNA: TGCGCCAGCAGCTTGGCCCCGCACGGCGCGGTAGAGACCCAGTACTTC.

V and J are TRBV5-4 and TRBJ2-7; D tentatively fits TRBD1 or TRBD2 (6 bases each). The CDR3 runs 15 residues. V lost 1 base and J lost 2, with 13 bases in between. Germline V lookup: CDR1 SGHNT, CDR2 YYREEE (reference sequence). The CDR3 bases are TGTGCCAGCAGCTTGATGGGGGGCGCTCCCTACGAGCAGTACTTC. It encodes CASSLMGGAPYEQYF.

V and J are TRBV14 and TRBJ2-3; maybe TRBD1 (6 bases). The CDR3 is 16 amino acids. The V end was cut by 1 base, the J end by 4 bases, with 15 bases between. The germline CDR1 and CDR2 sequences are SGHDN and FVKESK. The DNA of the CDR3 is TGTGCCAGCAGCCAAGGAACAGGGTATGAGGCAGATACGCAGTATTTT. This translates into CASSQGTGYEADTQYF. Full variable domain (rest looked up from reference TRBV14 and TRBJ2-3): EAGVTQFPSHSVIEKGQTVTLRCDPISGHDNLYWYRRVMGKEIKFLLHFVKESKQDESGMPNNRFLAERTGGTYSTLKVQPAELEDSGVYFCASSQGTGYEADTQYFGPGTRLTVL.